Detailed here is one T cell receptor (beta chain). No antigen is known for it. It has no much larger one-base neighbor in the sample; base qualities were not kept. This sample stems from a study of shared clonotypes between healthy human individuals (dated by TCRdb to 2018 to 2021). For the study in its entirety: The cohort comprised a couple of women and a few men aged 18 to 49 years. Libraries were prepared and TCR repertoires were sequenced by different laboratories using diverse techniques, in order to increase sequencing depth and limit assay-specific biases. Between about 0.94 and 10 billion PBMCs per donor were obtained by leukapheresis. Per donor, three plates each were used for CD4 naive and CD4 memory, two for CD8 naive, and one for CD8 memory. To estimate repertoire size and how much clonotypes are shared between individuals, the study performed deep sequencing of blood TCR repertoires from roughly five healthy adults. Paper-wide results and their limitations: Because the study included only a small number of donors, the genetic and exposure-history diversity represented was limited. Pairwise subsampling indicated that sequencing depth was expected to affect the degree of clonotype sharing among donors. Even with the large sequencing depth, rarefaction of the sorted-subset datasets indicated that sequencing was incomplete. Higher generation probabilities were observed for clonotypes shared by all four sorted-subset donors than for non-shared clonotypes. Across four donors, approximately 5% of naive CD4, approximately 3.6% of naive CD8, approximately 2.5% of memory CD4, and about 0.44% of memory CD8 clonotypes were shared. Estimated clonotype richness was generally larger for naive than for memory subsets. Sampling was limited to blood, and TCR repertoires in tissue likely differ from TCR repertoires in blood.

TCR CDR3 regions were amplified from genomic DNA by multiplex PCR using the deep immunoSEQ assay. For each cell subset, the extracted genomic DNA was distributed evenly across all wells of several immunoSEQ 96-well plates, and each plate served as one replicate. Each replicate PCR for sorted subsets received about 200 ng genomic DNA, equal to roughly 30,000 T cell genomes. Purified libraries were quantified with a Qubit 3.0 fluorometer, sized on a Bioanalyzer 2100, and re-quantified with the KAPA Library Quantification kit. Every immunoSEQ 96-well plate was sequenced on a separate single-read 150-cycle Illumina NextSeq 550 flow cell. The original methods were these. The immunoSEQ output contained only junctional sequences without quality scores, so filtering could not match that applied to full-length reads. To assign V/J genes and CDR3, sequences were annotated against IMGT germline references using PyIR, a Python wrapper for IgBLAST v1.9. Reads with weak V/J assignments (E-value above 1e-6), missing CDR3, stop codons, out-of-frame junctions, or ambiguous translated residues were removed. V3J clonotypes were defined as sequences sharing an identical inferred V gene, J gene, and CDR3 amino acid sequence. To compute the percentage overlap between repertoires, the number of shared unique clonotypes was divided by the size of the smaller repertoire. RTK rarefaction, the Chao1 estimator, and Recon v2.1 estimates of unobserved clonotypes were used to assess repertoire richness. OLGA was used to compute generation probabilities for all TCRbeta clonotypes that the gDNA method yielded from four donors. TCRdb re-hosts the immuneACCESS table, in-frame sequences only. Its copies lack some clones; in the studies checked, an unresolved V gene accounts for under half of them, and the cause for the rest is not known. V and J calls and clone size follow that table, whereas D and trimming were derived from the DNA. This sample comprises some 1.5 million clones, around 97% of them detected only once. Over 1% of the sample rests with the top ten.

CDR1 and CDR2, looked up from the germline V gene, are SGHNT and YENEEA. V is cut by 1 base and J by 7 bases, and the space between the germline ends is 14 bases. Including the terminal cysteine and phenylalanine, the CDR3 comprises 15 residues. Kept here is only the CDR3 DNA, which spans 45 bases and is read in frame from base 1. The donors were healthy, HIV-negative adults with no recently reported acute infections or vaccinations. Every donor was a Caucasian adult living in Nashville, Tennessee, USA. CD4+ T cells were enriched through magnetic negative selection, after which naive cells were positively selected on CD45RA and the remaining negative fraction served as the memory subset. Blood was collected by leukapheresis, and PBMCs were isolated by Ficoll-Histopaque density gradient centrifugation and then cryopreserved in liquid nitrogen vapor phase. Analytical flow cytometry was used to check the purity and quantity of each magnetically sorted T cell population. Genomic DNA was isolated from each sorted fraction and quantified by UV absorbance on a Nanodrop 2000c.

The chain was built from TRBV11-3 and TRBJ2-1, with TRBD1 perhaps the D gene, on 5 matching bases. This receptor was obtained from a man aged 30 to 39 in good health. The sequenced sample was naive CD4+ T cells sorted from blood. What this sample's cell subset or site label stands for: CD45RA+ positively selected. The CDR3 has the sequence CASSLAEGVRNEQFF. The sequenced DNA: TGTGCCAGCAGCTTAGCGGAAGGGGTTAGGAATGAGCAGTTCTTC.